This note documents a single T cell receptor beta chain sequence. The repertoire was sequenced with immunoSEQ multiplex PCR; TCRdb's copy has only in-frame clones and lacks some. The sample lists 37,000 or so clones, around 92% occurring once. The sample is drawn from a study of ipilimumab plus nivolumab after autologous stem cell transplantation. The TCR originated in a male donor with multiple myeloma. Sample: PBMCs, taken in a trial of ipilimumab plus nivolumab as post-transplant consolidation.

CDR3 protein: CASSRSGGRARETQYF. For the CDR3, the DNA is TGTGCCAGCAGCCGCAGCGGCGGGAGGGCCAGGGAGACCCAGTACTTC. J is TRBJ2-5 and V is TRBV7-9; 9 positions agree with TRBD2. V was clipped by 5 bases and J by 5 bases; unmatched bases: 12. Germline V gene data show CDR1 as SEHNR and CDR2 as FQNEAQ (reference sequence). The CDR3 loop spans 16 amino acids. The complete variable domain, with remaining parts taken from reference TRBV7-9 and TRBJ2-5, reads DTGVSQNPRHKITKRGQNVTFRCDPISEHNRLYWYRQTLGQGPEFLTYFQNEAQLEKSRLLSDRFSAERPKGSFSTLEIQRTEQGDSAMYLCASSRSGGRARETQYFGPGTRLLVL.